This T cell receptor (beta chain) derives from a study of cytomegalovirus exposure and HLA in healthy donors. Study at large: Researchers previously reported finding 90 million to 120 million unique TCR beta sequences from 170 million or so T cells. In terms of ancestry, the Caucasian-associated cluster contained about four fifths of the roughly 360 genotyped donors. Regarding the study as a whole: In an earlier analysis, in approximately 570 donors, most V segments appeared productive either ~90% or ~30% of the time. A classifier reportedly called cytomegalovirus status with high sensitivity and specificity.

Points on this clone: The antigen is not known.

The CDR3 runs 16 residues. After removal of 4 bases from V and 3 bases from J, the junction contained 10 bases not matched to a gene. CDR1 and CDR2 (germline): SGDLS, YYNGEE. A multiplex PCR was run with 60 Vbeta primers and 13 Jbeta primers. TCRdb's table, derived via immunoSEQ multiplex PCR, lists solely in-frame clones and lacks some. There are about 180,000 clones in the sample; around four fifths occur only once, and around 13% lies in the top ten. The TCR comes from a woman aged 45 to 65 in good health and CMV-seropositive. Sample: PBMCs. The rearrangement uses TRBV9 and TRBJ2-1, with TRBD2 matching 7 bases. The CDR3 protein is CASSPRSGDYYNEQFF. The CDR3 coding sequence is TGTGCCAGCAGCCCCCGTTCGGGGGACTACTACAATGAGCAGTTCTTC.